The rows below give T cell receptor beta chains drawn from one sample of a study of blood T cells in healthy people across ages. Each CDR3 protein is one row after TCRdb ran MiXCR on the 5' RACE reads. The sample has 1 million or so distinct CDR3 sequences; roughly 45% are singletons. The sample comprised blood. These receptors were obtained from an older woman in good health. The CDR3 runs from the conserved cysteine through the conserved F or W. Fields, in order: J gene, CDR3 length, V gene, D gene, clone size, CDR3 protein, CDR3 DNA. The D gene is left open where the match is weak. Expanded clones are given a class, and other clones once, few, many or no size at all.

j_call: TRBJ2-7
cdr3_length: 12
v_call: TRBV29-1
d_call: NA
clone_size: many
cdr3_aa: CSAVDSFYEQYF
cdr3_nt: TGCAGCGCTGTGGACAGCTTCTACGAGCAGTACTTC

j_call: TRBJ2-7
cdr3_length: 14
v_call: TRBV7-2
d_call: NA
clone_size: NA
cdr3_aa: CASSFLGQAYEQYF
cdr3_nt: TGTGCCAGCAGCTTTCTCGGACAAGCCTACGAGCAGTACTTC

j_call: TRBJ2-5
cdr3_length: 17
v_call: TRBV20-1
d_call: TRBD1
clone_size: NA
cdr3_aa: CSARKLTGRNSQETQYF
cdr3_nt: TGCAGTGCTAGGAAATTGACAGGGCGCAACTCGCAAGAGACCCAGTACTTC

j_call: TRBJ2-7
cdr3_length: 13
v_call: TRBV29-1
d_call: NA
clone_size: NA
cdr3_aa: CSGQGRNYNEQYF
cdr3_nt: TGCAGCGGCCAAGGGCGGAACTACAATGAGCAGTACTTC

j_call: TRBJ2-7
cdr3_length: 13
v_call: TRBV20-1
d_call: TRBD1
clone_size: NA
cdr3_aa: CSARGQGKCEQYF
cdr3_nt: TGCAGTGCTAGAGGACAGGGGAAATGCGAGCAGTACTTC

j_call: TRBJ2-3
cdr3_length: 16
v_call: TRBV5-1
d_call: NA
clone_size: NA
cdr3_aa: CASSLGLGRSTDTQYF
cdr3_nt: TGCGCCAGCAGCTTGGGCCTCGGACGAAGCACAGATACGCAGTATTTT

j_call: TRBJ2-5
cdr3_length: 13
v_call: TRBV25-1
d_call: NA
clone_size: few
cdr3_aa: CASSERVQETQYF
cdr3_nt: TGTGCCAGCAGTGAGAGGGTCCAAGAGACCCAGTACTTC

j_call: TRBJ2-7
cdr3_length: 15
v_call: TRBV12-3/TRBV12-4
d_call: TRBD2
clone_size: NA
cdr3_aa: CASSLEGTSDYEQYF
cdr3_nt: TGTGCCAGCAGTTTAGAGGGGACTAGCGACTACGAGCAGTACTTC

j_call: TRBJ1-5
cdr3_length: 15
v_call: TRBV6-2/TRBV6-3
d_call: TRBD1
clone_size: NA
cdr3_aa: CASRPTGGRGQPQHF
cdr3_nt: TGTGCCAGCAGGCCGACAGGGGGCAGGGGTCAGCCCCAGCATTTT

j_call: TRBJ2-7
cdr3_length: 15
v_call: TRBV27
d_call: NA
clone_size: NA
cdr3_aa: CASSLKDSTPSEQYF
cdr3_nt: TGTGCCAGCAGTTTGAAGGACAGCACCCCATCGGAGCAGTACTTC

j_call: TRBJ2-1
cdr3_length: 16
v_call: TRBV7-9
d_call: TRBD2
clone_size: NA
cdr3_aa: CASSPGGTSGRNEQFF
cdr3_nt: TGTGCCAGCAGCCCGGGGGGGACTAGCGGAAGGAATGAGCAGTTCTTC

j_call: TRBJ2-3
cdr3_length: 16
v_call: TRBV9
d_call: NA
clone_size: NA
cdr3_aa: CASSADSGTAADTQYF
cdr3_nt: TGTGCCAGCAGCGCTGACTCCGGGACGGCTGCAGATACGCAGTATTTT

j_call: TRBJ1-2
cdr3_length: 19
v_call: TRBV12-3/TRBV12-4
d_call: TRBD1
clone_size: NA
cdr3_aa: CASSLVFGLGQGAYYGYTF
cdr3_nt: TGTGCCAGCAGTTTAGTCTTTGGGCTGGGTCAGGGGGCATACTATGGCTACACCTTC

j_call: TRBJ1-5
cdr3_length: 17
v_call: TRBV24-1
d_call: TRBD1
clone_size: NA
cdr3_aa: CATSPGLMTGGFQPQHF
cdr3_nt: TGTGCCACCAGCCCCGGTTTGATGACAGGGGGTTTTCAGCCCCAGCATTTT

j_call: TRBJ2-1
cdr3_length: 12
v_call: TRBV27
d_call: NA
clone_size: once
cdr3_aa: CASTTGYNEQFF
cdr3_nt: TGTGCCAGCACCACAGGGTACAATGAGCAGTTCTTC

j_call: TRBJ2-1
cdr3_length: 16
v_call: TRBV24-1
d_call: TRBD2
clone_size: few
cdr3_aa: CATSVGGTGRGNEQFF
cdr3_nt: TGTGCCACCAGTGTCGGGGGGACCGGGAGAGGGAATGAGCAGTTCTTC

j_call: TRBJ2-2
cdr3_length: 12
v_call: TRBV10-3
d_call: NA
clone_size: NA
cdr3_aa: CAISANTGELFF
cdr3_nt: TGTGCCATCAGTGCTAACACCGGGGAGCTGTTTTTT

j_call: TRBJ2-5
cdr3_length: 14
v_call: TRBV2
d_call: TRBD1
clone_size: NA
cdr3_aa: CASSPGTAKETQYF
cdr3_nt: TGTGCCAGCAGCCCCGGGACAGCCAAAGAGACCCAGTACTTC

j_call: TRBJ2-3
cdr3_length: 16
v_call: TRBV4-1
d_call: TRBD2
clone_size: NA
cdr3_aa: CASSQGLARSTDTQYF
cdr3_nt: TGCGCCAGCAGCCAAGGACTAGCTCGAAGCACAGATACGCAGTATTTT

j_call: TRBJ2-7
cdr3_length: 15
v_call: TRBV10-1
d_call: TRBD1
clone_size: NA
cdr3_aa: CASSDRGQTTNEQYF
cdr3_nt: TGCGCCAGCTCGGACAGGGGGCAGACAACGAATGAGCAGTACTTC

j_call: TRBJ2-5
cdr3_length: 19
v_call: TRBV7-2
d_call: TRBD2
clone_size: NA
cdr3_aa: CASSLGLGLAGGLQETQYF
cdr3_nt: TGTGCCAGCAGCTTGGGCCTGGGACTAGCGGGTGGACTCCAAGAGACCCAGTACTTC

j_call: TRBJ2-5
cdr3_length: 15
v_call: TRBV20-1
d_call: TRBD2
clone_size: NA
cdr3_aa: CSARMASGIGETQYF
cdr3_nt: TGCAGTGCTAGAATGGCTAGCGGGATTGGAGAGACCCAGTACTTC

j_call: TRBJ1-4
cdr3_length: 14
v_call: TRBV19
d_call: NA
clone_size: NA
cdr3_aa: CASSTAATNEKLFF
cdr3_nt: TGTGCCAGTAGTACGGCCGCAACTAATGAAAAACTGTTTTTT

j_call: TRBJ2-5
cdr3_length: 19
v_call: TRBV6-5
d_call: TRBD2
clone_size: NA
cdr3_aa: CASSYVFSGTSGRGETQYF
cdr3_nt: TGTGCCAGCAGTTATGTATTCTCCGGGACTAGCGGAAGAGGGGAGACCCAGTACTTC

j_call: TRBJ2-7
cdr3_length: 15
v_call: TRBV5-1
d_call: NA
clone_size: NA
cdr3_aa: CASSLDGGTYNEQYF
cdr3_nt: TGCGCCAGCAGCTTGGATGGCGGGACATACAATGAGCAGTACTTC

j_call: TRBJ2-3
cdr3_length: 16
v_call: TRBV20-1
d_call: TRBD2
clone_size: NA
cdr3_aa: CSADAPSGRAPDTQYF
cdr3_nt: TGCAGTGCTGACGCCCCTAGCGGGAGGGCCCCGGATACGCAGTATTTT

j_call: TRBJ2-3
cdr3_length: 15
v_call: TRBV20-1
d_call: TRBD2
clone_size: NA
cdr3_aa: CSARPSGRSTDTQYF
cdr3_nt: TGCAGTGCTAGACCTAGCGGGAGAAGCACAGATACGCAGTATTTT

j_call: TRBJ2-3
cdr3_length: 18
v_call: TRBV7-6
d_call: TRBD1
clone_size: NA
cdr3_aa: CASSLRPRQGAITDTQYF
cdr3_nt: TGCGCCAGCAGCTTAAGACCAAGACAGGGGGCAATCACAGATACGCAGTATTTT

j_call: TRBJ2-3
cdr3_length: 16
v_call: TRBV6-5
d_call: TRBD1
clone_size: NA
cdr3_aa: CASSPSGRGYHRYAYF
cdr3_nt: TGTGCCAGCAGCCCATCCGGCAGGGGGTACCACAGATACGCGTATTTT

j_call: TRBJ2-1
cdr3_length: 12
v_call: TRBV7-6
d_call: NA
clone_size: NA
cdr3_aa: CASSPGGLGQFF
cdr3_nt: TGTGCCAGCAGCCCGGGCGGTCTCGGGCAGTTCTTC